The T cell receptor beta chain described here comes from a study of identical twins. Study-level findings and limits: There is a chance that invariant MAIT and iNKT cells partially muddied zero-insertion analyses. Weaker excess twin sharing was observed in beta out-of-frame sequences.

Donors uniformly comprised healthy Caucasians. A universal primer binding site was introduced by template switching. The final cDNA contained unique molecular identifiers. TCRdb reprocessed the 5' RACE reads via MiXCR and lists one record per CDR3 protein. The table records 350,000 or so distinct CDR3 sequences, 9% to 15% of them present only once. This clonotype appeared a single time. Its antigen remains unidentified. The CDR3 has 14 amino acids. The ends lost 6 bases at V and 7 bases at J; junction bases unmatched: 11. Germline-derived CDR1 and CDR2 are DFQATT and SNEGSKA (reference sequence). These data were also reused for a study on yellow fever vaccine responses in identical twins.

The TCR comes from a woman younger than 30 in good health. The genes are TRBV20-1 and TRBJ2-1; 8 nucleotides match TRBD1. The sample consisted of CD8+ T cells sorted from blood. DNA of the CDR3: TGCAGTGCAAGAAATCGGACAGGGACGAATGAGCAGTTCTTC. Translated: CSARNRTGTNEQFF.